The clone carrying this T cell receptor beta chain was detected once. All glioblastoma patients lacked an isocitrate dehydrogenase mutation. The sample is drawn from a study of glioma-infiltrating T cells after dendritic cell vaccination. Looking at the study overall: Between about 2002 and 2012, patients got autologous tumor lysate-pulsed dendritic cell vaccines.

The CDR3 runs 16 residues. The V gene end was trimmed by 1 base and the J gene end by 3 bases; junction bases not matched to a gene: 5. In germline, CDR1 is KGHSH, CDR2 LQKENI. The data were produced by immunoSEQ multiplex PCR, yet TCRdb's version contains in-frame clones alone and is incomplete. The sample yields approximately 90,000 clones, more than 75% seen once. The sequences come from blood, collected before dendritic cell vaccination. This chain connects TRBV18 to TRBJ2-1; 8 bases fit TRBD2. The receptor was derived from a human donor with glioblastoma. The CDR3 nucleotides are TGTGCCAGCTCACCACGGGACGGGGGGGTCTACAATGAGCAGTTCTTC. Translated: CASSPRDGGVYNEQFF. Supplemented by reference TRBV18 and TRBJ2-1, the full variable domain reads NAGVMQNPRHLVRRRGQEARLRCSPMKGHSHVYWYRQLPEEGLKFMVYLQKENIIDESGMPKERFSAEFPKEGPSILRIQQVVRGDSAAYFCASSPRDGGVYNEQFFGPGTRLTVL.